A single sample gave rise to the 4 T cell receptor beta chains below, sequenced in a study of molecular identifiers for immune sequencing clone quantification. From the PCR reads, TCRdb called clonotypes with MiXCR, one entry per CDR3 protein. The profile shows 250,000 to 350,000 distinct CDR3 sequences, around 21% of them singletons. The sequenced material came from naive CD8+ T cells from blood, with Jurkat cell RNA spiked in. The sample's subset: FACS-sorted CD8+CD4-CCR7+CD45RA+ naive T cells. These receptors were collected from a human donor in good health. Some libraries in this study had Jurkat cell RNA spiked in.

This clonotype was counted many times. The chain employs TRBV29-1 and TRBJ2-2, with D possibly called TRBD1 or TRBD2 (5 bases each). CDR1 is SQVTM, CDR2 ANQGSEA, per germline. The V end was cut by 7 bases, the J end by 0 bases, with 12 bases between. CDR3 size: 14 residues. The CDR3 bases are TGCAGCGCTGGGACCACCTCGAACACCGGGGAGCTGTTTTTT. As protein: CSAGTTSNTGELFF.

This clonotype was picked up many times. J is TRBJ1-5 and V is TRBV13; D is perhaps TRBD1 (6 bases). V was cut by 0 bases and J by 2 bases, with 14 bases left in between. The CDR3 extends over 17 amino acids. Germline loops: CDR1 PRHDT, CDR2 FYEKMQ (reference sequence). CDR3 sequence (DNA): TGTGCCAGCAGCTTAGGCCCCCAGGGGCCTGGCAATCAGCCCCAGCATTTT. Translated, it gives CASSLGPQGPGNQPQHF.

This clonotype showed up many times. The chain couples TRBV12-3 or TRBV12-4 to TRBJ1-1; no firm D call. This CDR3 has 15 amino acids. V was trimmed by 5 bases and J by 0 bases, leaving 13 bases between them. The CDR3 here is CASSLGYGLNTEAFF. The CDR3 DNA reads TGTGCCAGCAGTCTAGGGTATGGATTGAACACTGAAGCTTTCTTT.

This clonotype was picked up a small number of times. A much more abundant neighbour one base away suggests this may be a read error. The chain uses TRBV5-6 and TRBJ1-1; TRBD1 matches at 8 bases. Per germline, CDR1 SGHDT and CDR2 YYEEEE. Trimming removed 4 bases from V and 6 bases from J; junction bases left unmatched: 11. The CDR3 has 15 amino acids. CDR3 DNA: TGTGCCAGCAGCCTTGAGATCAGGGGGCGCGCTGAAGCTTTCTTT. Translation gives CASSLEIRGRAEAFF.